Listed here are 15 T cell receptor beta chains from one sample, sequenced in a study of CD8+CD57+ T cells in acquired aplastic anemia. Genomic DNA constituted the template upon which TCR beta VDJ and CDR3 profiling was performed. TCRdb used MiXCR to reprocess the reads, holding one entry per CDR3 protein. The sample shows fewer than 250,000 distinct CDR3 sequences, around 43% of them seen only once. CD8+CD57+ cell expansion had been shown by flow cytometry in patients chosen for sequencing. Input material: sorted CD4+, CD8+, or CD8+CD57+ T cells (not recorded which) from PBMCs. The receptors stem from a human donor with aplastic anemia.

This rearrangement joins TRBV10-3 to TRBJ2-1; 10 bases are shared with TRBD2. The trim removed 5 bases at V and 0 bases at J, leaving 10 bases unmatched. This CDR3 region has 18 residues. The germline gives CDR1 ENHRY, CDR2 SYGVKD. The CDR3 DNA is TGTGCCATCAGTTGGACTAGCGGCCTCCCTAGCTCCTACAATGAGCAGTTCTTC. Translation gives CAISWTSGLPSSYNEQFF.

This clonotype was picked up many times. The chain recombines TRBV7-9 with TRBJ2-1; TRBD2 agrees at 10 bases. Germline V gene data show CDR1 as SEHNR and CDR2 as FQNEAQ (reference sequence). The CDR3 is 13 amino acids. The junction had 8 bases not matched to a gene; V was cut back by 11 bases and J by 7 bases. The CDR3 DNA reads TGTGCCGGGGCCAGCGGGGGGGCAAATGAGCAGTTCTTC. It translates to CAGASGGANEQFF.

The table lists this clonotype with many counts. The V and J genes are TRBV29-1 and TRBJ2-7; 9 bases align to TRBD1. Unmatched junction bases numbered 3, after V lost 3 bases and J lost 0 bases. This CDR3 region has 14 residues. Germline V CDR1 and CDR2: SQVTM, ANQGSEA. CDR3 coding DNA: TGCAGCGTTGACCCGGGACAGGGCTCCTACGAGCAGTACTTC. The encoded protein is CSVDPGQGSYEQYF.

This sequence joins TRBV29-1 and TRBJ1-1; D is unclear. Trimming took 6 bases from V and 3 from J, leaving 14 bases between them. Germline V CDR1 and CDR2: SQVTM, ANQGSEA. The CDR3 extends over 13 amino acids. CDR3 coding DNA: TGCAGCGTCTCAAGGAGGGTTTACACTGAAGCTTTCTTT. It specifies CSVSRRVYTEAFF.

This clonotype was detected once. This chain connects TRBV25-1 to TRBJ2-7, with D hard to call. The germline V and J ends were trimmed by 3 bases and 1 base, with 1 base remaining between them. CDR3 length: 11 residues. Germline loops: CDR1 MGHDK, CDR2 SYGVNS. CDR3 protein: CASSESYEQYV. CDR3 in DNA: TGTGCCAGCAGTGAGTCCTACGAGCAGTACGTC.

This clonotype has ten or more counts. This chain connects TRBV19 to TRBJ1-6; D possibly corresponds to TRBD1 (6 bases). The CDR3 is 14 residues long. Looked up from germline, CDR1 is LNHDA and CDR2 is SQIVND (reference sequence). The V and J ends lost 8 bases and 6 bases respectively, with 14 bases between them. The CDR3 here is CASSNRDPNSPLHF. In nucleotides, the CDR3 is TGTGCCAGTTCCAACAGGGACCCTAATTCACCCCTCCACTTT.

CDR3 nucleotides: TGTGCCAGCAGCCCAGACTTTCCCTCCTACGAGCAGTACTTC. It codes for CASSPDFPSYEQYF. The chain is built from TRBV7-9 and TRBJ2-7; D gene unclear. The germline gives CDR1 SEHNR, CDR2 FQNEAQ (reference sequence). The CDR3 totals 14 residues. V lost 5 bases and J lost 0, with 11 bases in between.

The V call is TRBV6-5, the J call TRBJ2-3; D is possibly TRBD1 (6 bases). Trimming shortened V by 2 bases and J by 1 base, and 13 bases separated the two germline ends. The CDR3 has 16 amino acids. CDR1 and CDR2 from the germline V gene are MNHEY and SVGAGI. In DNA form, the CDR3 reads TGTGCCAGCAGTTACGGCCCGGGACAAGGCACAGATACGCAGTATTTT. Its translation: CASSYGPGQGTDTQYF.

Worth noting for this clonotype: At one of its ends the junction is not consistent with the germline gene, which may arise from a read error. The V gene is TRBV7-9, the J gene TRBJ2-1; D remains ambiguous. The CDR3 is 15 residues long. Germline lookup yields CDR1 SEHNR and CDR2 FQNEAQ (reference sequence). CDR3: CASSRVQRTLNDQFF. CDR3 in DNA: TGTGCTAGCAGCAGAGTACAACGAACTCTAAATGATCAGTTCTTC.

The chain recombines TRBV20-1 with TRBJ1-1, with D possibly TRBD1 on 5 matching bases. Germline V gives CDR1 DFQATT, CDR2 SNEGSKA (reference sequence). Between the trimmed V and J ends, which lost 0 bases and 3 bases, there was a span of 14 bases. CDR3 length: 15 residues. This CDR3 is CSARDGQGRYTEAFF. The CDR3 bases are TGCAGTGCTAGAGATGGGCAGGGTAGGTACACTGAAGCTTTCTTT.

This clonotype turned up a few times. V and J are TRBV20-1 and TRBJ2-7; D may match TRBD1 or TRBD2 (6 bases each). Per germline, CDR1 DFQATT and CDR2 SNEGSKA (reference sequence). The CDR3 spans 15 residues. The V end lost 7 bases, the J end lost 1 base, and 20 bases lay between the germline ends. Here the CDR3 DNA reads TGCAGTGTCCCCGTGGGGGCGGGGCGTTCCTACGAGCAGTACTTC. Translation gives CSVPVGAGRSYEQYF.

This clonotype has a handful of counts. CDR3 coding DNA: TGCGCCAGCAGCCAAGAGGGAGGGCCCGGGGAGCTGTTTTTT. As protein: CASSQEGGPGELFF. This rearrangement joins TRBV4-3 to TRBJ2-2; 7 bases fit TRBD2. CDR1 is LGHNA and CDR2 is YSLEER in the germline V gene. V shed 0 bases and J 6 bases; nucleotides not matched to a gene: 1. The CDR3 is 14 residues long.

The chain couples TRBV9 to TRBJ1-3; TRBD1 matches at 9 bases. The CDR3 loop spans 16 amino acids. The V and J ends lost 4 bases and 4 bases, in that order; junction bases with no gene match: 9. Germline CDR1 and CDR2: SGDLS and YYNGEE. The CDR3 here is CASSTGDRETGNTIYF. The CDR3 bases are TGTGCCAGCAGCACAGGGGACAGGGAGACAGGAAACACCATATATTTT.

V is TRBV5-1 and J is TRBJ2-7; D may be TRBD1 (6 bases). The V gene's germline CDR1 is SGHRS and CDR2 YFSETQ. V was clipped by 0 bases and J by 2 bases, with 12 bases between them. This CDR3 has 15 amino acids. The DNA for the CDR3 is TGCGCCAGCAGCTTGGGGGACACAAGAACCTACGAGCAGTACGTC. As protein: CASSLGDTRTYEQYV.

The rearrangement links TRBV29-1 to TRBJ2-7; tentatively, D is TRBD2 (6 bases). Germline V gene lookup returns CDR1 SQVTM and CDR2 ANQGSEA. Trimming stripped 7 bases from V and 6 bases from J, with 13 bases between. The CDR3 sequence is 11 residues long. The chain's CDR3 is CSALRDSEQYF. DNA of the CDR3: TGCAGCGCCCTCAGGGACTCCGAGCAGTACTTC.